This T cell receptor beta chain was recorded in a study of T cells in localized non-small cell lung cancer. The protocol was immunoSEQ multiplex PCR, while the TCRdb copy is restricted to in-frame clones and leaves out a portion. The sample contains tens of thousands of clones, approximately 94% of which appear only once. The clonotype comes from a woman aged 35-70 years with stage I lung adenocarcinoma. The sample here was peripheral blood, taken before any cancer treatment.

The CDR3 DNA sequence: TGCGCCAGCAGCCAAGGCATCTCGGGCGGGATCCCAGATACGCAGTATTTT. This encodes CASSQGISGGIPDTQYF. The chain employs TRBV4-1 and TRBJ2-3, with D perhaps matching TRBD2 (6 bases). In germline, CDR1 is MGHRA, CDR2 YSYEKL. The CDR3 consists of 17 residues. The germline V and J ends were trimmed by 1 base and 4 bases, with 18 bases remaining between them.